The rows below give T cell receptor beta chains drawn from one sample of a study of cytomegalovirus exposure and HLA in healthy donors. This table comes from immunoSEQ multiplex PCR, and its TCRdb copy is limited to in-frame clones, with some not included. The table records about 270,000 clones, more than 55% of them present only once. The source material was PBMCs. The source of these receptors is a female donor in good health and CMV-seronegative. CDR3s include the opening cysteine and the closing phenylalanine or tryptophan. A D gene is named only where the DNA matches it firmly. Clone size is shown for a subset of rows, as once, few, many or a class of expanded clone.

j_gene | abundance | d_gene | len | v_gene | CDR3aa | CDR3nt
TRBJ2-1 | once | TRBD2 | 16 | TRBV7-3 | CASSSTSVSSYNEQFF | TGTGCCAGCAGCTCGACTAGCGTGAGCTCCTACAATGAGCAGTTCTTC
TRBJ2-5 | . | TRBD1 | 15 | TRBV29-1 | CSFVSGTGLQETQYF | TGCAGCTTCGTTTCTGGGACAGGGCTCCAAGAGACCCAGTACTTC
TRBJ2-7 | . | TRBD1 | 19 | TRBV28 | CASSLMRWAPGQGLYEQYF | TGTGCCAGCAGTTTGATGAGGTGGGCTCCGGGACAGGGTCTGTACGAGCAGTACTTC
TRBJ2-6 | few | TRBD1 | 17 | TRBV27 | CASSLGTGPAGANVLTF | TGTGCCAGCAGTTTAGGGACAGGACCCGCTGGGGCCAACGTCCTGACTTTC
TRBJ1-3 | . | . | 14 | TRBV6-5 | CASRDSVVGNTIYF | TGTGCCAGCAGGGACAGCGTCGTTGGAAACACCATATATTTT
TRBJ2-7 | . | TRBD2 | 16 | TRBV7-9 | CASSLAQREDSYEQYF | TGTGCCAGCAGCTTAGCGCAGCGGGAGGACTCCTACGAGCAGTACTTC
TRBJ1-6 | few | TRBD1 | 17 | TRBV28 | CASSRDRGLSYNSPLHF | TGTGCCAGCAGCCGAGACAGGGGGCTTTCCTATAATTCACCCCTCCACTTT
TRBJ2-2 | few | . | 16 | TRBV11-2 | CASSFDGAGRTGELFF | TGTGCCAGCAGCTTCGACGGGGCAGGGAGGACCGGGGAGCTGTTTTTT
TRBJ2-4 | . | . | 17 | TRBV14 | CASSQHQGFPAKNIQYF | TGTGCCAGCAGCCAGCATCAGGGGTTCCCAGCCAAAAACATTCAGTACTTC
TRBJ2-1 | few | . | 11 | TRBV9 | CASSARSEQFF | TGTGCCAGCAGCGCCAGAAGTGAGCAGTTCTTC
TRBJ2-7 | . | TRBD2 | 15 | TRBV6-5 | CASSPSLAGVHEQYF | TGTGCCAGCAGCCCCTCTTTGGCGGGAGTTCACGAGCAGTACTTC
TRBJ2-3 | . | TRBD2 | 17 | TRBV15 | CATSRDLLAGNTDTQYF | TGTGCCACCAGCAGAGATCTCCTAGCGGGAAACACAGATACGCAGTATTTT
TRBJ1-1 | . | . | 14 | TRBV18 | CASSPQTGNTEAFF | TGTGCCAGCTCACCTCAAACGGGGAACACTGAAGCTTTCTTT
TRBJ1-1 | . | . | 17 | TRBV4-1 | CASSQGDAWADNTEAFF | TGCGCCAGCAGCCAAGGTGACGCGTGGGCTGATAACACTGAAGCTTTCTTT
TRBJ1-3 | . | . | 16 | TRBV5-1 | CASSLAGRGSGNTIYF | TGCGCCAGCAGCTTGGCCGGAAGGGGCTCTGGAAACACCATATATTTT
TRBJ2-7 | . | . | 14 | TRBV5-6 | CASSWAPTSYEQYF | TGTGCCAGCAGCTGGGCGCCTACCTCCTACGAGCAGTACTTC
TRBJ1-2 | . | TRBD1 | 14 | TRBV28 | CASSFTDRNYGYTF | TGTGCCAGCAGTTTTACGGACAGGAACTATGGCTACACCTTC
TRBJ2-1 | . | TRBD2 | 15 | TRBV5-1 | CASSLAGGWGNEQFF | TGCGCCAGCAGTCTAGCGGGAGGTTGGGGGAATGAGCAGTTCTTC
TRBJ2-1 | . | . | 17 | TRBV5-1 | CASSLDPRLSSYNEQFF | TGCGCCAGCAGCTTGGACCCGCGGCTGAGCTCCTACAATGAGCAGTTCTTC
TRBJ1-2 | . | . | 13 | TRBV19 | CASSRGRGYGYTF | TGTGCCAGTAGTAGGGGGCGCGGGTATGGCTACACCTTC
TRBJ2-1 | once | TRBD2 | 16 | TRBV9 | CASSPTSPSSYNEQFF | TGTGCCAGCAGTCCGACTAGCCCGAGCTCCTACAATGAGCAGTTCTTC
TRBJ2-3 | . | . | 14 | TRBV6-5 | CASSSYWGEYTQYF | TGTGCCAGCAGTTCCTATTGGGGGGAATATACGCAGTATTTT
TRBJ2-7 | . | . | 14 | TRBV7-2 | CASSFSLGAYEQYF | TGTGCCAGCAGCTTCTCCCTCGGGGCCTACGAGCAGTACTTC
TRBJ1-2 | once | TRBD1 | 13 | TRBV2 | CASREGTGKGYTF | TGTGCCAGCAGAGAAGGGACAGGCAAGGGCTACACCTTC
TRBJ1-5 | . | . | 14 | TRBV5-1 | CASSPRGGHQPQHF | TGCGCCAGCAGCCCTCGGGGGGGTCATCAGCCCCAGCATTTT
TRBJ1-2 | many | TRBD1 | 12 | TRBV5-6 | CASSPGQSGYTF | TGTGCCAGCAGCCCGGGACAGTCTGGCTACACCTTC
TRBJ2-5 | . | TRBD1 | 14 | TRBV11-3 | CASSTRQGEETQYF | TGTGCCAGCAGCACGCGACAGGGAGAAGAGACCCAGTACTTC
TRBJ1-2 | . | . | 17 | TRBV19 | CASTVPGTRLINYGYTF | TGTGCCAGTACCGTACCCGGGACAAGGTTAATTAACTATGGCTACACCTTC
TRBJ1-4 | . | . | 15 | TRBV27 | CASSSPSAREEKLFF | TGTGCCAGCAGTTCACCCTCAGCCCGGGAGGAAAAACTGTTTTTT
TRBJ1-3 | . | TRBD1 | 16 | TRBV18 | CASSEPGTGPGNTIYF | TGTGCCAGCTCAGAGCCCGGGACAGGCCCTGGAAACACCATATATTTT
TRBJ2-2 | few | . | 14 | TRBV10-1 | CASSHRPRSGELFF | TGCGCCAGCAGTCACCGACCGCGGAGCGGGGAGCTGTTTTTT